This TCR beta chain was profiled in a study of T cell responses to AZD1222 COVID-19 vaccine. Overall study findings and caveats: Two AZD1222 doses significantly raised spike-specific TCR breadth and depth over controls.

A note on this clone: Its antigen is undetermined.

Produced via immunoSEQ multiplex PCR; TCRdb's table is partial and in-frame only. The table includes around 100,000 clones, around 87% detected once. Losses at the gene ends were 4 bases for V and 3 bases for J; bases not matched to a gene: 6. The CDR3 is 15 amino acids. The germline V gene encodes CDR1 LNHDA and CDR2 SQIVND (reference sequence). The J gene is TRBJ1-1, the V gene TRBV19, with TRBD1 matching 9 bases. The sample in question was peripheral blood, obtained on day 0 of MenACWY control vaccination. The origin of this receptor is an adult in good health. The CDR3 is CASSRDREWDTEAFF. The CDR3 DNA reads TGTGCCAGTAGTAGGGACAGGGAATGGGACACTGAAGCTTTCTTT.